The 2 T cell receptor beta chains listed next were all sequenced from one sample in a study of blood T cells in healthy people across ages. It was with a sample-barcoded 5' primer and a J-beta primer mix that a second PCR of roughly 7 to 12 cycles was run. Via MiXCR, TCRdb re-called the 5' RACE reads, giving one row per CDR3 protein. This table holds hundreds of thousands of distinct CDR3 sequences, around 38% found once. The sequenced sample consisted of blood. These receptor sequences come from an elderly man in good health.

The chain carries TRBV5-6 and TRBJ2-1; D gene unclear. The germline V gene has CDR1 SGHDT and CDR2 YYEEEE. The length of the CDR3 is 13 residues. V lost 4 bases to trimming and J lost 12 bases, with 17 bases between them. In DNA, the CDR3 is TGTGCCAGCAGCAGGGAACACTTAGCAGGGCAGTTCTTC. It codes for CASSREHLAGQFF.

This clonotype was counted only a few times. The chain is built from TRBV20-1 and TRBJ2-7; D perhaps matches TRBD1 (6 bases). Germline lookup yields CDR1 DFQATT and CDR2 SNEGSKA (reference sequence). The CDR3 runs 14 residues. The V end was cut by 6 bases, the J end by 1 base, with 16 bases between. The CDR3: CSAHDTGTSYEQYF. CDR3 coding DNA: TGCAGTGCCCATGACACAGGGACGTCCTACGAGCAGTACTTC.